The 27 T cell receptor beta chains reported below all come from one sample, sequenced in a study of blood T cell repertoires in COVID-19. The assay was immunoSEQ multiplex PCR, and TCRdb's table has in-frame clones only and misses some. Of approximately 120,000 clones in the sample, approximately 86% were seen once. The specimen sequenced was peripheral blood. These receptors all stem from a woman aged 50 to 60 who had recovered from COVID-19.

V is TRBV4-2 and J is TRBJ1-6; D is perhaps TRBD1 (5 bases). The length of the CDR3 is 16 residues. V lost 0 bases and J lost 0, with 6 bases in between. Germline V gives CDR1 LGHNA, CDR2 YNFKEQ. CDR3 loop: CASSQEGGSYNSPLHF. The CDR3 DNA reads as TGTGCCAGCAGCCAAGAGGGGGGCTCCTATAATTCACCCCTCCACTTT.

In DNA, the CDR3 is TGCAGCGTTGAAGGCAGACAGGGGGCGAGCAATCAGCCCCAGCATTTT. As protein: CSVEGRQGASNQPQHF. This chain connects TRBV29-1 to TRBJ1-5, with TRBD1 identical over 10 bases. CDR3 size: 16 residues. V dropped 1 base and J dropped 1; count of bases not matched to a gene: 4. CDR1 and CDR2 (germline): SQVTM, ANQGSEA. The whole variable domain, filled in from reference TRBV29-1 and TRBJ1-5, reads SAVISQKPSRDICQRGTSLTIQCQVDSQVTMMFWYRQQPGQSLTLIATANQGSEATYESGFVIDKFPISRPNLTFSTLTVSNMSPEDSSIYLCSVEGRQGASNQPQHFGDGTRLSIL.

The J gene is TRBJ2-3, the V gene TRBV7-3; TRBD1 agrees at 7 bases. Germline assignment: CDR1 SGHTA and CDR2 FQGTGA. This CDR3 is built from 14 residues. Trimming removed 5 bases from V and 2 bases from J; junction bases left unmatched: 4. DNA for the CDR3: TGTGCCAGCAGCCGACAGGGAAACACAGATACGCAGTATTTT. It is translated as CASSRQGNTDTQYF.

This chain connects TRBV3-1 (or the pseudogene TRBV3-2) to TRBJ1-2, with TRBD1 matching 7 bases. The CDR3 is 14 amino acids. J lost 8 bases, V lost 5 bases, and 11 bases had no gene match. The germline V gene has CDR1 LGHDT and CDR2 YNNKEL (reference sequence). The CDR3 loop is CASSYERGRGGYTF. The CDR3 DNA reads as TGTGCCAGCAGCTACGAGAGGGGGCGCGGCGGCTACACCTTC.

There are a few counts of this clone. The rearrangement links TRBV12-3 or TRBV12-4 to TRBJ2-1, with D maybe TRBD1 (5 bases). Trimming removed 7 bases at V and 10 bases at J, with 11 bases between. The CDR3 runs to 11 residues. For the CDR3, the DNA is TGTGCCAGCAAGGTGGGGCCCGAGCAGTTCTTC. Translation gives CASKVGPEQFF.

The chain links TRBV7-8 to TRBJ2-7, with 10 positions matching TRBD2. Trimming cost V 5 bases and J 6 bases; bases outside gene matches: 22. The CDR3 spans 19 residues. Per the germline V gene, CDR1 is SGHVS and CDR2 is FQNEAQ. DNA for the CDR3: TGTGCCAGCAGCGCCCGACGGCTATCTAGCGGGAGTTCTGCCTCCGAGCAGTACTTC. It yields the protein CASSARRLSSGSSASEQYF.

V usage is TRBV2 and J usage is TRBJ1-4; D might be TRBD1 (5 bases). Germline V gene lookup returns CDR1 SNHLY and CDR2 FYNNEI. The CDR3 consists of 14 residues. Between the trimmed V and J ends, which lost 4 bases and 4 bases, there was a span of 10 bases. The CDR3 DNA follows: TGTGCCAGCAGTGCCAGGGAGGTTAATGAAAAACTGTTTTTT. This translates into CASSAREVNEKLFF.

The chain uses TRBV6-5 and TRBJ2-1; 10 positions agree with TRBD2. The CDR3 has 15 residues. CDR1 MNHEY and CDR2 SVGAGI come from the germline V gene. V shed 6 bases, J shed 7 bases, and the junction held 9 bases outside the gene matches. CDR3 in amino acids: CASSTLAGALNEQFF. In DNA form, the CDR3 reads TGTGCCAGCAGCACGCTAGCGGGAGCTTTAAATGAGCAGTTCTTC.

J is TRBJ1-2 and V is TRBV7-2; TRBD1 aligns across 9 bases. The CDR3 sequence is 15 residues long. V lost 2 bases, J lost 4 bases, and 5 bases stayed unmatched. The germline V gene has CDR1 SGHTA and CDR2 FQGNSA. The CDR3 coding sequence is TGTGCCAGCAGCTTACAACAGGGGGCCGGCTATGGCTACACCTTC. This translates into CASSLQQGAGYGYTF.

About this clone itself: Other DNA sequences of this sample code for an identical CDR3. The rearrangement links TRBV12-3 or TRBV12-4 to TRBJ1-1; unclear D gene. This CDR3 region has 13 residues. V was shortened by 4 bases and J by 1 base, with 7 bases between the two germline ends. The CDR3 reads CASSSRENTEAFF. The CDR3 region has the DNA TGTGCCAGCAGTTCGAGGGAGAACACTGAAGCTTTCTTT.

The table lists this clone with a few counts. The chain uses TRBV11-3 and TRBJ2-7; D is possibly TRBD2 (6 bases). CDR3 length: 14 residues. The V end lost 6 bases, the J end lost 0 bases, and 12 bases lay between the germline ends. CDR1 is SGHNT and CDR2 is YENEEA in the germline V gene. CDR3 coding DNA: TGTGCCAGCAGTGGGTCAGCGGGCTCCTACGAGCAGTACTTC. It is translated as CASSGSAGSYEQYF.

The rearrangement links TRBV27 to TRBJ2-2; TRBD2 matches at 11 bases. Germline V CDR1 and CDR2: MNHEY, SMNVEV (reference sequence). V was clipped by 5 bases and J by 0 bases; unmatched bases: 2. CDR3 length: 16 amino acids. The CDR3 DNA reads as TGTGCCAGCAGTCGACTAGCGGGGACGAACACCGGGGAGCTGTTTTTT. Its translation is CASSRLAGTNTGELFF.

This chain joins TRBV9 and TRBJ1-1; D may be TRBD1 (5 bases). Trimming took 3 bases from V and 0 from J, leaving 6 bases between them. The germline gives CDR1 SGDLS, CDR2 YYNGEE. The CDR3 totals 13 residues. CDR3 DNA sequence: TGTGCCAGCAGCGCACAGGTGAACACTGAAGCTTTCTTT. Translating gives CASSAQVNTEAFF. The variable domain in full, completed from reference TRBV9 and TRBJ1-1, reads DSGVTQTPKHLITATGQRVTLRCSPRSGDLSVYWYQQSLDQGLQFLIQYYNGEERAKGNILERFSAQQFPDLHSELNLSSLELGDSALYFCASSAQVNTEAFFGQGTRLTVV.

The rearrangement links TRBV3-1 (or the pseudogene TRBV3-2) to TRBJ2-4; 8 positions match TRBD1. This CDR3 is 16 amino acids long. Germline V gives CDR1 LGHDT, CDR2 YNNKEL (reference sequence). The ends lost 4 bases at V and 2 bases at J; junction bases unmatched: 7. The CDR3: CASSLGQGRTKNIQYF. CDR3 DNA: TGTGCCAGCAGCCTAGGACAGGGAAGGACCAAAAACATTCAGTACTTC.

The chain carries TRBV19 and TRBJ1-2, with 8 bases matching TRBD1. CDR1 LNHDA and CDR2 SQIVND come from the germline V gene (reference sequence). Germline trimming cut 8 bases from V and 3 bases from J; bases unmatched to any gene: 11. CDR3 length equals 15 residues. The CDR3 sequence: CASHRGDFFDYGYTF. CDR3 nucleotide sequence: TGTGCCAGTCACAGGGGGGACTTCTTTGACTATGGCTACACCTTC.

This chain joins TRBV27 and TRBJ2-2, with 8 nucleotides matching TRBD2. This CDR3 is built from 20 residues. Unmatched junction bases numbered 18, after V lost 2 bases and J lost 4 bases. The germline V gene encodes CDR1 MNHEY and CDR2 SMNVEV (reference sequence). CDR3 DNA: TGTGCCAGCAGTTTAGGTACCCGGGAGGGCCAGCGAAGGGGCACCGGGGAGCTGTTTTTT. It translates to CASSLGTREGQRRGTGELFF.

The V and J genes are TRBV18 and TRBJ2-7; D is unclear. V lost 1 base and J lost 0, with 7 bases in between. The CDR3 contains 14 residues. Germline CDR1 and CDR2: KGHSH and LQKENI. The DNA for the CDR3 is TGTGCCAGCTCACCACAGCCTAGCTCCTACGAGCAGTACTTC. It encodes CASSPQPSSYEQYF.

The CDR3 loop is CASSATRGYGYTF. The CDR3 DNA is TGTGCCAGCAGCGCGACGCGCGGCTATGGCTACACCTTC. This chain uses TRBV9 with TRBJ1-2; D unresolved. V lost 3 bases to trimming and J lost 4 bases, with 10 bases between them. CDR1 and CDR2 from the germline V gene are SGDLS and YYNGEE. This CDR3 has 13 residues.

The chain joins TRBV18 to TRBJ1-3; TRBD1 might be the D (6 bases). Germline CDR1 is KGHSH and CDR2 is LQKENI. Trimming left V 2 bases short and J 4 bases short, with 24 bases between. CDR3 length equals 19 residues. The CDR3 DNA reads TGTGCCAGCTCACCAGAGGGGGGGGGCAGGCGCCCTTGGGGAAACACCATATATTTT. Amino acid sequence: CASSPEGGGRRPWGNTIYF.

This clone appeared a single time. V and J are TRBV6-2 or TRBV6-3 and TRBJ1-2, with D possibly TRBD1 on 5 matching bases. The V end lost 2 bases, the J end lost 5 bases, and 9 bases lay between the germline ends. The CDR3 runs to 13 residues. Germline CDR1 MNHEY, CDR2 SVGEGT. CDR3 protein: CASSYAGRYGYTF. The CDR3 coding sequence is TGTGCCAGCAGTTACGCGGGGCGATATGGCTACACCTTC.

This sequence joins TRBV7-2 and TRBJ2-3, with 9 bases identical to TRBD2. Germline CDR1 and CDR2: SGHTA and FQGNSA. The length of the CDR3 is 16 residues. Germline trimming cut 4 bases from V and 6 bases from J; bases unmatched to any gene: 11. CDR3 in DNA: TGTGCCAGCAGCTCCCGCAAGCGGGGGGCCAGGGATACGCAGTATTTT. Residues: CASSSRKRGARDTQYF.

V gene TRBV6-5 combines with J gene TRBJ1-5; D is uncertain. V lost 6 bases, J lost 5 bases, and 11 bases lay in between. The V gene's germline CDR1 is MNHEY and CDR2 SVGAGI. The CDR3 has 13 residues. CDR3 sequence (DNA): TGTGCCAGCAGCCCGAACAGAGATCAGCCCCAGCATTTT. The encoded protein is CASSPNRDQPQHF.

This chain links TRBV5-1 with TRBJ1-2; 9 bases are shared with TRBD1. V was pared by 4 bases and J by 8 bases, with 6 bases of the junction left unmatched. This CDR3 spans 13 amino acids. Per germline, CDR1 SGHRS and CDR2 YFSETQ. The CDR3 spells CASSTGTGSGYTF. CDR3 DNA: TGCGCCAGCAGCACCGGGACAGGGAGCGGCTACACCTTC.

The V gene is TRBV4-1, the J gene TRBJ2-2; TRBD2 is a possible D gene (5 bases). CDR3 length equals 15 residues. Germline V gene data show CDR1 as MGHRA and CDR2 as YSYEKL. Between the trimmed V and J ends, which lost 1 base and 7 bases, there was a span of 13 bases. The CDR3 DNA reads TGCGCCAGCAGCCAAGTCGGAGGTCGGAACGGGGAGCTGTTTTTT. It yields the protein CASSQVGGRNGELFF.

With respect to this clone: One end of the junction is discordant with germline, which a read error may explain. This chain links TRBV2 with TRBJ2-7; TRBD1 agrees at 8 bases. The CDR3 runs to 13 residues. Germline CDR1 and CDR2: SNHLY and FYNNEI. In nucleotides, the CDR3 is TGTGCCAGCAGTGAAGCGCTTCTTGGGACAGGACAGTTC. This sequence encodes CASSEALLGTGQF. Together with reference TRBV2 and TRBJ2-7, the CDR3 gives the full variable domain: EPEVTQTPSHQVTQMGQEVILRCVPISNHLYFYWYRQILGQKVEFLVSFYNNEISEKSEIFDDQFSVERPDGSNFTLKIRSTKLEDSAMYFCASSEALLGTGQFGPGTRLTVT.

The gene calls are TRBV24-1 and TRBJ2-1; 9 bases are shared with TRBD1. This CDR3 region has 15 residues. The J segment lost 7 bases and the V segment lost 6 bases, leaving 9 bases of the junction unmatched. Germline lookup yields CDR1 KGHDR and CDR2 SFDVKD. The CDR3 here is CATSPTLGQGNEQFF. CDR3 sequence (DNA): TGTGCCACCAGTCCCACCCTCGGACAGGGGAATGAGCAGTTCTTC.

The chain has TRBV11-2 and TRBJ2-5; tentatively, D is TRBD1 (5 bases). The CDR3 is 16 amino acids. Germline CDR1 SGHAT, CDR2 FQNNGV. V lost 2 bases to trimming and J lost 5 bases, with 18 bases between them. In DNA, the CDR3 is TGTGCCAGCAGCTTAAGCTTAGGGGTCGGCCGGGAGACCCAGTACTTC. Translated, it gives CASSLSLGVGRETQYF.